This T cell receptor (beta chain) was documented in a study of Ad26.COV2.S vaccination and SARS-CoV-2 variants. Overall study context: Donor was assigned to the Ad26.COV2.S arm of trial COV1001. Recipients of Ad26.COV2.S got it intramuscularly, once or twice 56 days apart.

Concerning this clone: What it binds is unknown.

This CDR3 is 14 amino acids long. CDR1 is SQVTM and CDR2 is ANQGSEA in the germline V gene. V gave up 6 bases and J gave up 1 base, with 13 bases separating them. Here immunoSEQ multiplex PCR was the method, and the copy in TCRdb shows in-frame clones only, minus some. The profile shows 300,000 to 500,000 clones, more than 85% of them singletons. As to treatment: around 19 received Ad26.COV2.S at low or high dose, single or two shots; five or six received placebo; per-sample allocation not given. Material that was analyzed had been drawn on day 63 after the first vaccine or placebo injection. An Ad26 vector carrying the Wuhan-strain SARS-CoV-2 spike served as the vaccine. Whole-study results and caveats: The TCR breadth and depth analyses may have understated or missed part of the total T cell responses.

This rearrangement joins TRBV29-1 to TRBJ2-1; tentatively, D is TRBD2 (6 bases). This sample comprised peripheral blood, obtained in a trial of Ad26.COV2.S vaccine versus placebo. This receptor was taken from a person aged 18 to 65 who received the Ad26.COV2.S COVID-19 vaccine or a placebo. CDR3 coding DNA: TGCAGCGTGGGACTCCGTTTATCCTACAATGAGCAGTTCTTC. Its protein is CSVGLRLSYNEQFF.